These 6 T cell receptor beta chains came from one sample sequenced in a study of technical replicates of blood from a handful of donors. Produced via immunoSEQ multiplex PCR; TCRdb's table is partial and in-frame only. Of 99,000 or so clones listed, 95% were seen once; the top ten hold more than 0.2%. Sequenced material: T cells isolated from PBMCs. The receptors were gathered from a human donor in good health.

The chain combines TRBV27 with TRBJ1-5, with D possibly being TRBD1 (5 bases). There are 15 residues in the CDR3. Germline loops: CDR1 MNHEY, CDR2 SMNVEV (reference sequence). V lost 1 base to trimming and J lost 3 bases, with 10 bases between them. CDR3 DNA: TGTGCCAGCAGTTTATTCGCGGGGCTCAATCAGCCCCAGCATTTT. Its protein is CASSLFAGLNQPQHF.

Points on this clone: The limits of the CDR3 on the DNA are not certain, so only TCRdb's listed CDR3 is given. V usage is TRBV21-1 and J usage is TRBJ1-1; TRBD1, the table's D call, lacks a check against the DNA. TRBV21-1 is assigned pseudogene status. The CDR3 totals 14 residues, both ends included. The CDR3 reads CASADKVQYFGAFF.

The rearrangement joins TRBV19 to TRBJ1-1; TRBD1 aligns across 10 bases. The junction had 8 bases not matched to a gene; V was cut back by 7 bases and J by 9 bases. The CDR3 covers 13 residues. CDR1 and CDR2 from the germline V gene are LNHDA and SQIVND (reference sequence). This CDR3 reads CASTVGQGGQAFF. The CDR3 DNA reads TGTGCCAGTACCGTAGGACAGGGGGGGCAAGCTTTCTTT. The whole variable domain, filled in from reference TRBV19 and TRBJ1-1, reads DGGITQSPKYLFRKEGQNVTLSCEQNLNHDAMYWYRQDPGQGLRLIYYSQIVNDFQKGDIAEGYSVSREKKESFPLTVTSAQKNPTAFYLCASTVGQGGQAFFGQGTRLTVV.

The chain couples TRBV7-5 to TRBJ1-2. TRBV7-5 is noted as a pseudogene. This CDR3 comprises 10 residues. The CDR3 bases are TGTGTCAGAAGCTTAGTTGCGTCCTTCTTC. It codes for CVRSLVASFF.

The chain has TRBV5-4 and TRBJ2-7, with 9 bases matching TRBD1. Germline V gives CDR1 SGHNT, CDR2 YYREEE (reference sequence). The CDR3 consists of 15 residues. Trimming removed 2 bases from V and 3 bases from J; junction bases left unmatched: 6. CDR3 sequence (DNA): TGTGCCAGCAGCTTCGGACAGGGGAGGGTCTACGAGCAGTACTTC. Protein product: CASSFGQGRVYEQYF.

The chain recombines TRBV27 with TRBJ1-5; 9 bases agree with TRBD1. This CDR3 comprises 17 residues. Germline V gives CDR1 MNHEY, CDR2 SMNVEV (reference sequence). V lost 4 bases and J lost 8; bases outside the gene matches: 15. The CDR3 DNA is TGTGCCAGCAGTTCCTCCTTTGGACAGGGGAAGAATGAGCCCCAGCATTTT. Its protein is CASSSSFGQGKNEPQHF.